The rows below give T cell receptor beta chains drawn from one sample of a study of beta chain features in type 1 diabetes. Using immunoSEQ multiplex PCR, the repertoire was profiled, and TCRdb retains in-frame clones only, with some absent. The sample lists hundreds of thousands of clones, about 30% occurring once. Sequenced sample: naive CD4+ T cells from blood. The receptor source for this set is a young man in good health. The CDR3 runs from the conserved cysteine through the conserved F or W. The order of the fields is V gene, CDR3 length, D gene, clone size, J gene, CDR3 protein, CDR3 DNA. D genes are given only for firm matches. Rows may omit the clone size; those that give it use once, few, many or a size class.

>TRBV29-1|13|TRBD2|.|TRBJ2-1
CSGARGGYNEQFF
TGCAGCGGTGCCCGGGGAGGGTACAATGAGCAGTTCTTC
>TRBV7-2|12|.|.|TRBJ1-1
CASSFQDTEAFF
TGTGCCAGCAGCTTTCAAGACACTGAAGCTTTCTTT
>TRBV7-9|15|TRBD2|.|TRBJ2-7
CASSLEGSGTHEQYF
TGTGCCAGCAGCTTAGAAGGTAGCGGGACCCACGAGCAGTACTTC
>TRBV6-5|12|.|few|TRBJ1-2
CASAGERNGYTF
TGTGCCAGCGCGGGGGAGCGCAATGGCTACACCTTC
>TRBV5-6|14|.|.|TRBJ2-7
CASSPGRTGGEQYF
TGTGCCAGCAGCCCGGGGAGGACCGGCGGAGAGCAGTACTTC
>TRBV28|12|.|few|TRBJ2-7
CASSTAASKQYF
TGTGCCAGCAGTACTGCGGCCTCGAAGCAGTACTTC
>TRBV27|15|TRBD2|few|TRBJ2-1
CASNGLSGSEDEQFF
TGTGCCAGCAACGGCCTTAGCGGGAGTGAGGATGAGCAGTTCTTC
>TRBV30|14|.|few|TRBJ1-5
CAWSKVNSNQPQHF
TGTGCCTGGAGTAAGGTTAATAGCAATCAGCCCCAGCATTTT
>TRBV15|16|TRBD1|few|TRBJ2-1
CATSREGQVKRVGQFF
TGTGCCACCAGCAGAGAAGGACAGGTGAAGAGGGTTGGGCAGTTCTTC
>TRBV15|13|.|.|TRBJ1-2
CATSPPANYGYTF
TGTGCCACCAGCCCACCGGCCAACTATGGCTACACCTTC
>TRBV5-4|14|.|.|TRBJ2-2
CASSPDLNTGELFF
TGTGCCAGCAGCCCCGACTTAAACACCGGGGAGCTGTTTTTT
>TRBV7-9|15|TRBD2|.|TRBJ2-1
CASSTGTSYYNEQFF
TGTGCCAGCAGCACCGGGACTAGCTACTACAATGAGCAGTTCTTC
>TRBV6-6|11|.|.|TRBJ2-3
CASSYYDTQYF
TGTGCCAGCAGTTACTACGATACGCAGTATTTT
>TRBV14|16|.|once|TRBJ2-7
CASSQVQGLRVQEQYF
TGTGCCAGCAGCCAAGTCCAGGGGCTTCGGGTACAGGAGCAGTACTTC
>TRBV5-1|16|.|few|TRBJ2-5
CASSLATLSGGETQYF
TGCGCCAGCAGCTTGGCCACTTTGTCGGGTGGAGAGACCCAGTACTTC
>TRBV20-1|11|.|few|TRBJ2-1
CSARGLNEQFF
TGCAGTGCTAGAGGGCTCAATGAGCAGTTCTTC
>TRBV7-9|15|TRBD1|.|TRBJ2-1
CAGRDWDRADNEQFF
TGTGCCGGAAGGGACTGGGACAGGGCCGACAATGAGCAGTTCTTC
>TRBV11-2|16|TRBD2|.|TRBJ2-5
CASSLGLTGGQETQYF
TGTGCCAGCAGCTTAGGTTTGACGGGAGGTCAAGAGACCCAGTACTTC